This TCR beta chain is from a study of T cells in Graves' hyperthyroidism and ophthalmopathy. Fresh peripheral blood, about 10 ml of it, supplied the PBMCs. Details on this clonotype: No antigen is known for it.

Whole-study results and caveats: Stable hyperthyroidism and ophthalmopathy were separated using 13 V-J signatures. Most thyroid clonotypes expanded above 0.001 were also detected in blood. For ophthalmopathy, model prediction preceded onset by a median around 7 months.

The CDR3 totals 13 residues. Germline V gene sequence: CDR1 SGHVS, CDR2 FQNEAQ. V lost 4 bases to trimming and J lost 12 bases, with 15 bases between them. Amplified TCR beta CDR3 regions derived from RNA transcripts. In the first-round RT-PCR of the TCR CDR3, the HTBI primer set was used. In TCRdb, the multiplex PCR reads were re-called with MiXCR into one record per CDR3 protein. This table has about 690,000 distinct CDR3 sequences, about 18% appearing once. This rearrangement joins TRBV7-8 to TRBJ2-2; D is unresolved. This clonotype originated in a man aged 50 to 60 with Graves' hyperthyroidism. Sequencing used blood. The CDR3 bases are TGTGCCAGCAGCTCGGACCGCCATGAGAAGCTGTTTTTT. Encoded protein: CASSSDRHEKLFF.